This T cell receptor beta chain was observed in a study of T cells in localized non-small cell lung cancer. General observations from the study: Appearance in adjacent lung was seen for a median around 58 of the top 100 tumor clones. The highest T cell clonality was in uninvolved adjacent lung, above tumor.

A single count supports this clone. Its target is unknown. Here immunoSEQ multiplex PCR was the method, and the copy in TCRdb shows in-frame clones only, minus some. The profile covers about 33,000 clones, with about nine tenths appearing a single time and 4% to 5% taken by the ten largest. This receptor was taken from a male donor at least 60 years old with stage III lung adenocarcinoma. This specimen was peripheral blood, taken before any cancer treatment.

DNA for the CDR3: TGTGCCAGCAGCTTAGTTCGGTACGACAGGACGTACCGCTCCTACGAGCAGTACTTC. It specifies CASSLVRYDRTYRSYEQYF. The chain links TRBV7-2 to TRBJ2-7; a possible D gene is TRBD1 (6 bases). CDR1 is SGHTA, CDR2 FQGNSA, per germline. This CDR3 spans 19 amino acids. V was cut by 1 base and J by 0 bases, with 22 bases left in between.